Detailed here is one T cell receptor (beta chain). Original handling: Reference gene primers were amplified, and this amplification served to estimate nucleated cell counts. Sequencing used immunoSEQ multiplex PCR; TCRdb keeps in-frame clones, though not all of them. D and trimming were read from the DNA, whereas the V and J calls and clone size are those reported in that table. The sample lists 140,000 or so clones; around 81% were seen once. The data are from a study of blood T cell repertoires in COVID-19. Overall study context: There were acute and convalescent COVID-19 samples, and they came from the United States, Italy and Spain. The cDNA or gDNA used as material had been derived from T cells, B-cell-depleted T cells, or PBMCs.

The CDR3 loop spans 13 amino acids. With 3 bases removed from V and 7 bases from J, the gap between germline ends came to 12 bases. Germline loops: CDR1 SGHTA, CDR2 FQGNSA. This rearrangement joins TRBV7-2 to TRBJ1-2, with unresolved D. The sequenced material came from peripheral blood. This clonotype originated in a woman aged 50 to 60 with acute or convalescent COVID-19. CDR3 loop: CASSFERRAGYTF. CDR3 sequence (DNA): TGTGCCAGCAGCTTCGAGAGGAGGGCTGGCTACACCTTC.